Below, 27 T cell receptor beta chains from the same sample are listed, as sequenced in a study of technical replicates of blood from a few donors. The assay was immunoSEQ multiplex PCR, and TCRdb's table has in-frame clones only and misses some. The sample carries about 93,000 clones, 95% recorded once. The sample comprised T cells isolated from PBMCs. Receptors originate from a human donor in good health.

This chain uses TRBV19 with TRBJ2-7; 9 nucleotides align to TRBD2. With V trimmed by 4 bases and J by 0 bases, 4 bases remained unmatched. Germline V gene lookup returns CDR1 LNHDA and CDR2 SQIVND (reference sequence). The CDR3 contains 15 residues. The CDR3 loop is CASSKGLATSYEQYF. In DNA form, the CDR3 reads TGTGCCAGTAGTAAAGGACTAGCGACCTCCTACGAGCAGTACTTC.

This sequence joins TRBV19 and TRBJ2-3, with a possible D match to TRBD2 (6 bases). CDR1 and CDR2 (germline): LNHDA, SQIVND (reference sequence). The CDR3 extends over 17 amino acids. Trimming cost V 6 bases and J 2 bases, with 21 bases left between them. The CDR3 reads CASSPSSRRDLTDTQYF. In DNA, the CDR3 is TGTGCCAGTAGCCCATCTAGTCGGCGGGACCTCACAGATACGCAGTATTTT.

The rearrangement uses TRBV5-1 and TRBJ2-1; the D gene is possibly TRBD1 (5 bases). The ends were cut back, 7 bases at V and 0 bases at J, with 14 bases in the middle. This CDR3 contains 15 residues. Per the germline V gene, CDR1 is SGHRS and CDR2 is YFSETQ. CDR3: CASEGHPSSYNEQFF. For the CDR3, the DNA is TGCGCCAGCGAAGGACACCCCAGCTCCTACAATGAGCAGTTCTTC.

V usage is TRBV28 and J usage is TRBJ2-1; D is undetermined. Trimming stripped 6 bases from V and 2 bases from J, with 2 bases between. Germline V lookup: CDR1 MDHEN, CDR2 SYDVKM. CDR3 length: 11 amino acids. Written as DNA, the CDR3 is TGTGCCAGCAGCACCTACAATGAGCAGTTCTTC. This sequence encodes CASSTYNEQFF. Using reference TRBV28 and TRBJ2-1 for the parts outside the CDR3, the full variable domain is DVKVTQSSRYLVKRTGEKVFLECVQDMDHENMFWYRQDPGLGLRLIYFSYDVKMKEKGDIPEGYSVSREKKERFSLILESASTNQTSMYLCASSTYNEQFFGPGTRLTVL.

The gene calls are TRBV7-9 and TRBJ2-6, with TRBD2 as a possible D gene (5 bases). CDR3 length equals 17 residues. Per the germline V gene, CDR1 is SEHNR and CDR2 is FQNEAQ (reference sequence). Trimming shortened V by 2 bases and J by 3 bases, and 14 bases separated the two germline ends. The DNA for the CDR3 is TGTGCCAGCAGCTTACCAAGTGGACTCCATGGGGCCAACGTCCTGACTTTC. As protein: CASSLPSGLHGANVLTF.

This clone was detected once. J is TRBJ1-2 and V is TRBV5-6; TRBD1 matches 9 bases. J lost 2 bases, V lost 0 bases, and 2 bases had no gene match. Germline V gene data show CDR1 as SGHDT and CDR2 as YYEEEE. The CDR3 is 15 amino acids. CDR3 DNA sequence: TGTGCCAGCAGCTTGGGGGACAGGGAAAACTATGGCTACACCTTC. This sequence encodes CASSLGDRENYGYTF.

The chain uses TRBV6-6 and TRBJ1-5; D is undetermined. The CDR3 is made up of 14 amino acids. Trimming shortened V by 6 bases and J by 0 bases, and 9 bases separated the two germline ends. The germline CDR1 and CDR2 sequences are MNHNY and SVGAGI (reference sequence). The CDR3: CASRLHYSNQPQHF. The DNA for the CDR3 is TGTGCCAGCAGACTACATTATAGCAATCAGCCCCAGCATTTT.

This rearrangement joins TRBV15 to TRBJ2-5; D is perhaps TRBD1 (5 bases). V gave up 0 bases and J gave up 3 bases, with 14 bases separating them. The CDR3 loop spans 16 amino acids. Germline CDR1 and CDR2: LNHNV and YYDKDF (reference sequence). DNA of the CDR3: TGTGCCACCAGCAGAGATGGGAACAGGCCCGAAGAGACCCAGTACTTC. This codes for CATSRDGNRPEETQYF.

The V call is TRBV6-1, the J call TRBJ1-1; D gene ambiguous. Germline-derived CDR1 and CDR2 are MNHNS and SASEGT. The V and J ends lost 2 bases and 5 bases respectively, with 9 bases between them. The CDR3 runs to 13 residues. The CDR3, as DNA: TGTGCCAGCAGTGAATATCCGGGAACTGAAGCTTTCTTT. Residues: CASSEYPGTEAFF.

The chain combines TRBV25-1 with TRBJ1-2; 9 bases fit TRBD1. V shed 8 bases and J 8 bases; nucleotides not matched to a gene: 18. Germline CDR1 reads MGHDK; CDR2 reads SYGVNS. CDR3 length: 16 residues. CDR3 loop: CASYGTGITPPRGYTF. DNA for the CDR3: TGTGCCAGCTACGGGACAGGGATAACCCCCCCGCGGGGCTACACCTTC.

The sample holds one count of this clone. The CDR3 nucleotides read TGTGCCAGCAGCTATAAGGCAGGACAGGGGTACGAGCAGTACTTC. Its protein is CASSYKAGQGYEQYF. The gene calls are TRBV27 and TRBJ2-7; 9 positions agree with TRBD1. The junction had 10 bases not matched to a gene; V was cut back by 6 bases and J by 4 bases. The CDR3 runs to 15 residues. In germline, CDR1 is MNHEY, CDR2 SMNVEV (reference sequence).

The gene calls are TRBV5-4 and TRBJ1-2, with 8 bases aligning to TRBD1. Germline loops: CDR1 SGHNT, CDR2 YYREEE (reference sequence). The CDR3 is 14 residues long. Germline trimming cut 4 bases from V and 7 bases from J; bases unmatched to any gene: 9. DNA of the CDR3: TGTGCCAGCAGCCTAGAGGACAGGGCGGGTGGCTACACCTTC. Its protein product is CASSLEDRAGGYTF.

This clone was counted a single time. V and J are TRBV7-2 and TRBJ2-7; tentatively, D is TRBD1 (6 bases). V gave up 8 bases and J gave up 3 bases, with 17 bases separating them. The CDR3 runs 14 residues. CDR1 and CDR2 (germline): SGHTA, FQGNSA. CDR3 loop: CASRPRGANYEQYF. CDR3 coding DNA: TGTGCCAGCCGTCCCAGGGGTGCAAACTACGAGCAGTACTTC.

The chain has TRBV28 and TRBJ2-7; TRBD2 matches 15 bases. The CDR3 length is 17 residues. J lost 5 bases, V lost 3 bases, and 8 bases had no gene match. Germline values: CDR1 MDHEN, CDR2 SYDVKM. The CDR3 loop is CASSFRTSGRGRDEQYF. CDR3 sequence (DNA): TGTGCCAGCAGTTTCCGGACTAGCGGGAGGGGCCGGGACGAGCAGTACTTC.

This CDR3 reads CASSSVQRTGSGQYF. CDR3 DNA: TGTGCCAGCAGTTCCGTACAGCGAACAGGGTCAGGGCAGTACTTC. The gene calls are TRBV28 and TRBJ2-7; TRBD1 is a possible D gene (6 bases). Germline values: CDR1 MDHEN, CDR2 SYDVKM. V lost 4 bases, J lost 9 bases, and 22 bases lay in between. The CDR3 is 15 residues long.

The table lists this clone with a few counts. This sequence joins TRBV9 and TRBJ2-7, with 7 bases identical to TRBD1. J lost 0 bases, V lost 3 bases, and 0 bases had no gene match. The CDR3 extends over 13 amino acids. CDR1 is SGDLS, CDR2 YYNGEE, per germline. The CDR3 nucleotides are TGTGCCAGCAGCGGGGACAGCTCCTACGAGCAGTACTTC. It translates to CASSGDSSYEQYF.

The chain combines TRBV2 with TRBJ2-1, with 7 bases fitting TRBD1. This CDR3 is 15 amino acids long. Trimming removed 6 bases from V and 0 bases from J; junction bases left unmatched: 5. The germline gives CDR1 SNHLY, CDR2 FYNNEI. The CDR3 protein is CASRTGQNSYNEQFF. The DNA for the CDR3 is TGTGCCAGCAGGACAGGGCAGAACTCCTACAATGAGCAGTTCTTC.

CDR3 protein: CASFLRDNSYEQYF. The CDR3 DNA reads TGTGCCAGCTTCCTCCGGGACAACTCCTACGAGCAGTACTTC. V is TRBV5-6 and J is TRBJ2-7, with TRBD1 as a possible D gene (6 bases). The CDR3 runs 14 residues. V lost 7 bases, J lost 0 bases, and 14 bases lay in between. Per the germline V gene, CDR1 is SGHDT and CDR2 is YYEEEE.

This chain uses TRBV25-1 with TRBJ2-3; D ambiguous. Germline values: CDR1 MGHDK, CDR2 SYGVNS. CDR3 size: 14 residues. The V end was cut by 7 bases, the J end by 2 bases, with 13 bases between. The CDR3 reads CASTDRLSTDTQYF. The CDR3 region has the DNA TGTGCCAGCACGGATAGACTCTCCACAGATACGCAGTATTTT.

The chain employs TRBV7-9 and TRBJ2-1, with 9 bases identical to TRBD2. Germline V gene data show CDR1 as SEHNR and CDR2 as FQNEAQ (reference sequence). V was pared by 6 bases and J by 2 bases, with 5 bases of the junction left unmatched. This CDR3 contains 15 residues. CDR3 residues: CASSPLAGPYNEQFF. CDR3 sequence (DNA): TGTGCCAGCAGTCCACTAGCGGGCCCCTACAATGAGCAGTTCTTC.

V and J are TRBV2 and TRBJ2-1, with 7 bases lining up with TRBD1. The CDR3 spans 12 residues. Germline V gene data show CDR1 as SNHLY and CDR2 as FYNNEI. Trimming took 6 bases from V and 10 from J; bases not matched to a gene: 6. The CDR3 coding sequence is TGTGCCAGCAGCGAGGGACAGAAAGAGCAGTTCTTC. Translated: CASSEGQKEQFF.

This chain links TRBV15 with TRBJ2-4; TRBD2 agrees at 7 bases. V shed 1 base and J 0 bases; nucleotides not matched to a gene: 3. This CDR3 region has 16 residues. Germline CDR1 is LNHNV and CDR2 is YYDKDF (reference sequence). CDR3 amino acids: CATSRVRELAKNIQYF. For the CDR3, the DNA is TGTGCCACCAGCAGAGTGCGGGAGCTAGCCAAAAACATTCAGTACTTC.

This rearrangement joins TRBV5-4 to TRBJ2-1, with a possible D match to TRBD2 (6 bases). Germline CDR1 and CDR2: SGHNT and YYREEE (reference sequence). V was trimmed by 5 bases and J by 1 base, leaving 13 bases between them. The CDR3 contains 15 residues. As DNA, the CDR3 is TGTGCCAGCAGACTCGGGAGTGCGTCCTACAATGAGCAGTTCTTC. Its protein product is CASRLGSASYNEQFF.

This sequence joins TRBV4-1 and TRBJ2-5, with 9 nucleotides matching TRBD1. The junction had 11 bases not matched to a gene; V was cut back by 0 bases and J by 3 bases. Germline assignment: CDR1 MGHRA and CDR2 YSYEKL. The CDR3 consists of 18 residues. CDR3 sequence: CASSQERTGTGSEETQYF. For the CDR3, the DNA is TGCGCCAGCAGCCAAGAAAGAACCGGGACAGGGTCCGAAGAGACCCAGTACTTC.

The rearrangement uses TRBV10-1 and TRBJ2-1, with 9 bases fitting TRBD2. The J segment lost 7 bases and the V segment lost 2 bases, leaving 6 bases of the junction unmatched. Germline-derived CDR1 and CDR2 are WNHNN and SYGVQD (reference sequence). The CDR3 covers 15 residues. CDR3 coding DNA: TGCGCCAGCAGTGAGATCCGTGCGGGAGGGAATGAGCAGTTCTTC. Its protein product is CASSEIRAGGNEQFF.

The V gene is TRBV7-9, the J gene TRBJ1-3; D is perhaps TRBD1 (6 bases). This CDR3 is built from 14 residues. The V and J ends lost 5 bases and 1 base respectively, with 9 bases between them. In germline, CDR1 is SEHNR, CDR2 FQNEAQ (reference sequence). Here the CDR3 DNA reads TGTGCCAGCAGCCCACAGGGTTCTGGAAACACCATATATTTT. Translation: CASSPQGSGNTIYF.

The chain's CDR3 is CASSEGTSGYNEQFF. The CDR3 nucleotides are TGTGCCAGCAGCGAAGGGACTAGCGGGTACAATGAGCAGTTCTTC. This sequence joins TRBV7-9 and TRBJ2-1; 12 bases match TRBD2. Germline CDR1 reads SEHNR; CDR2 reads FQNEAQ (reference sequence). The CDR3 runs 15 residues. Losses at the gene ends were 5 bases for V and 4 bases for J; bases not matched to a gene: 3. Full variable domain (outside the CDR3, taken from reference TRBV7-9 and TRBJ2-1): DTGVSQNPRHKITKRGQNVTFRCDPISEHNRLYWYRQTLGQGPEFLTYFQNEAQLEKSRLLSDRFSAERPKGSFSTLEIQRTEQGDSAMYLCASSEGTSGYNEQFFGPGTRLTVL.